A single sample is the source of the 27 T cell receptor beta chains below, sequenced in a study of blood T cells in healthy people across ages. Using a J-beta primer mix together with a sample-barcoded 5' primer, a second PCR was run for roughly 7 to 11 cycles. TCRdb processed the 5' RACE reads anew with MiXCR; each CDR3 protein has one entry. The repertoire holds around 1,000,000 distinct CDR3 sequences, with 20% to 25% as singletons. This sample also appeared in a second study, on T cells of mothers and their children.

Input material: blood. The receptors derive from a girl aged 2 to 9 in good health.

This clonotype was seen a few times. The chain recombines TRBV18 with TRBJ1-4; tentative D call: TRBD1 (5 bases). CDR1 is KGHSH and CDR2 is LQKENI in the germline V gene. CDR3 length: 14 residues. Trimming shortened V by 3 bases and J by 5 bases, and 10 bases separated the two germline ends. The CDR3 region is CASSPLEGNEKLFF. The CDR3 nucleotides read TGTGCCAGCTCACCCTTGGAGGGGAATGAAAAACTGTTTTTT.

J is TRBJ2-7 and V is TRBV28; TRBD1 is a possible D gene (6 bases). CDR3 length equals 14 residues. CDR1 is MDHEN and CDR2 is SYDVKM in the germline V gene. Between the trimmed V and J ends, which lost 2 bases and 10 bases, there was a span of 18 bases. CDR3 protein: CASSLVQGYGEQYF. The DNA of the CDR3 is TGTGCCAGCAGTTTAGTGCAGGGGTATGGAGAACAGTACTTC.

This clonotype was detected only once. V usage is TRBV6-2 or TRBV6-3 and J usage is TRBJ1-1; D remains ambiguous. CDR1 MNHEY and CDR2 SVGEGT come from the germline V gene. This CDR3 is built from 13 residues. Trimming took off 0 bases at V and 8 bases at J, with 10 bases between the two ends. The CDR3, as DNA: TGTGCCAGCAGTTACTCGAGTCATACCGAAGCTTTCTTT. Its protein product is CASSYSSHTEAFF.

This clonotype was counted only a few times. V gene TRBV7-8 combines with J gene TRBJ2-1; D unresolved. Deletions cut 11 bases from V and 0 bases from J, with 11 bases between. Germline-derived CDR1 and CDR2 are SGHVS and FQNEAQ. This CDR3 has 13 amino acids. The CDR3 spells CASLMSSYNEQFF. In DNA, the CDR3 is TGTGCCTCGCTGATGAGCTCCTACAATGAGCAGTTCTTC.

This clonotype was found many times. This chain connects TRBV4-3 to TRBJ2-7; D gene unclear. Germline CDR1 LGHNA, CDR2 YSLEER. V was clipped by 0 bases and J by 2 bases, with 5 bases between them. The CDR3 consists of 13 residues. The chain's CDR3 is CASSQDGTYEQYF. The CDR3 DNA follows: TGCGCCAGCAGCCAAGATGGTACCTACGAGCAGTACTTC.

This clonotype has only a few counts. This chain uses TRBV5-1 with TRBJ2-2; 10 bases match TRBD1. CDR1 SGHRS and CDR2 YFSETQ come from the germline V gene. J gave up 6 bases and V 1 base, and 9 bases lay outside the gene matches. The CDR3 is 17 residues long. CDR3 nucleotides: TGCGCCAGCAGCTTGTCCCGGGGACAGGGGAAGTCCGGGGAGCTGTTTTTT. It translates to CASSLSRGQGKSGELFF.

This chain uses TRBV20-1 with TRBJ1-1, with D hard to call. Per germline, CDR1 DFQATT and CDR2 SNEGSKA (reference sequence). The CDR3 totals 12 residues. The V end was cut by 7 bases, the J end by 1 base, with 10 bases between. The CDR3 sequence: CSGGATNTEAFF. The CDR3 DNA sequence: TGCAGTGGCGGAGCTACGAACACTGAAGCTTTCTTT.

The chain has TRBV5-5 and TRBJ2-1; the D is unclear. V lost 5 bases and J lost 8, with 11 bases in between. Germline CDR1 and CDR2: SGHKS and YYEKEE (reference sequence). The CDR3 length is 12 residues. CDR3 loop: CASSQLPHEQFF. CDR3 in DNA: TGTGCCAGCAGTCAACTACCCCATGAGCAGTTCTTC.

This clonotype was picked up a small number of times. The chain employs TRBV12-5 and TRBJ2-5, with D perhaps TRBD1 or TRBD2 (5 bases each). In germline, CDR1 is LGHNT, CDR2 FRNRAP. This CDR3 is built from 12 residues. The V gene lost 9 bases and the J gene lost 4 bases, with 12 bases spanning the gap. The CDR3 DNA reads TGTGCTAGCCGGGACCAACGAGAGACCCAGTACTTC. It codes for CASRDQRETQYF.

This clonotype was picked up a small number of times. This chain connects TRBV7-2 to TRBJ1-2; D is undetermined. Per the germline V gene, CDR1 is SGHTA and CDR2 is FQGNSA. This CDR3 comprises 12 residues. Trimming stripped 5 bases from V and 5 bases from J, with 9 bases between. The CDR3 here is CASSLRRYGYTF. DNA for the CDR3: TGTGCCAGCAGCCTCCGCCGGTATGGCTACACCTTC.

This clonotype showed up just a few times. This rearrangement joins TRBV14 to TRBJ1-1; D is possibly TRBD1 (5 bases). The CDR3 is 14 amino acids. Trimming shortened V by 5 bases and J by 3 bases, and 13 bases separated the two germline ends. The germline gives CDR1 SGHDN, CDR2 FVKESK. Written as DNA, the CDR3 is TGTGCCAGCAGCAAAATCGGAGGGGACACTGAAGCTTTCTTT. Its protein is CASSKIGGDTEAFF.

This clonotype occurred a few times. The chain is built from TRBV6-5 and TRBJ1-5; TRBD1 might be the D (5 bases). Trimming removed 6 bases from V and 0 bases from J, with 12 bases in between. Germline V CDR1 and CDR2: MNHEY, SVGAGI. The CDR3 runs to 15 residues. CDR3 region: CASRETVYSNQPQHF. CDR3 coding DNA: TGTGCCAGCAGGGAGACAGTTTATAGCAATCAGCCCCAGCATTTT.

The chain uses TRBV4-1 and TRBJ2-5; the D gene is possibly TRBD1 (5 bases). The closer fit of TRBJ2-7 to the DNA end suggests the J call may be wrong. Germline V gives CDR1 MGHRA, CDR2 YSYEKL. This CDR3 spans 16 amino acids. The CDR3 loop reads CASSPFQGTESYEQYF. CDR3 DNA: TGCGCCAGCAGCCCCTTTCAGGGAACCGAATCATACGAGCAGTACTTC.

The V gene is TRBV6-6, the J gene TRBJ2-7, with TRBD2 matching 10 bases. The germline V gene encodes CDR1 MNHNY and CDR2 SVGAGI (reference sequence). The CDR3 is made up of 14 amino acids. With V trimmed by 7 bases and J by 3 bases, 6 bases remained unmatched. CDR3 bases: TGTGCCAGCATCGAAGCGGGAGGGAGCTACGAGCAGTACTTC. It yields the protein CASIEAGGSYEQYF.

The chain links TRBV7-9 to TRBJ2-7; D uncertain. V lost 3 bases and J 1 base, leaving 10 bases between the germline ends. CDR1 is SEHNR, CDR2 FQNEAQ, per germline (reference sequence). CDR3 size: 14 residues. CDR3 loop: CASSFETESYEQYF. In DNA form, the CDR3 reads TGTGCCAGCAGCTTCGAGACGGAATCCTACGAGCAGTACTTC.

V usage is TRBV12-3 or TRBV12-4 and J usage is TRBJ2-5; no definite D call. The assigned J gene may be wrong: the sequence end matches TRBJ2-1 better. This CDR3 contains 12 residues. CDR3 residues: CASRLLLGEQFF. As DNA, the CDR3 is TGTGCCAGCAGGCTACTACTGGGGGAGCAGTTCTTC.

V gene TRBV29-1 combines with J gene TRBJ2-1, with 7 positions matching TRBD1. The CDR3 loop spans 12 amino acids. With V trimmed by 4 bases and J by 7 bases, 4 bases remained unmatched. The germline gives CDR1 SQVTM, CDR2 ANQGSEA. Written as DNA, the CDR3 is TGCAGCGTTGTCGGGACAGAAAATGAGCAGTTCTTC. Translated, it gives CSVVGTENEQFF.

This clonotype was seen a single time. V and J are TRBV6-1 and TRBJ2-1, with TRBD1 matching 8 bases. The CDR3 is made up of 16 amino acids. From germline, CDR1 is MNHNS and CDR2 SASEGT. The V and J ends lost 5 bases and 3 bases, in that order; junction bases with no gene match: 9. CDR3 nucleotide sequence: TGTGCCAGCAGTACTCACGGACAGGGAGGCTACAATGAGCAGTTCTTC. This sequence encodes CASSTHGQGGYNEQFF.

This chain uses TRBV3-1 with TRBJ2-5; D uncertain. The J call is in doubt because the DNA end fits TRBJ2-7 better. Germline CDR1 reads LGHDT; CDR2 reads YNNKEL (reference sequence). This CDR3 has 13 residues. The CDR3 DNA is TGTGCCAGCAGCCAAGCTATCATGAGCGAGCAGTACTTC. Its translation: CASSQAIMSEQYF.

J is TRBJ2-1 and V is TRBV6-5; 9 nucleotides align to TRBD1. The CDR3 length is 12 residues. Germline V gene lookup returns CDR1 MNHEY and CDR2 SVGAGI. J gave up 7 bases and V 7 bases, and 2 bases lay outside the gene matches. CDR3 DNA sequence: TGTGCCAGCATGGACAGGGGAAATGAGCAGTTCTTC. Its protein product is CASMDRGNEQFF.

CDR3 nucleotide sequence: TGTGCCAGCACTAGATGGGACCCCTTCCCCTACGAGCAGTACTTC. Protein product: CASTRWDPFPYEQYF. V and J are TRBV2 and TRBJ2-7; the D gene could be TRBD1 or TRBD2 (5 bases each). This CDR3 contains 15 residues. The germline CDR1 and CDR2 sequences are SNHLY and FYNNEI. V dropped 7 bases and J dropped 2 bases, with 18 bases sitting between them.

V is TRBV7-4 and J is TRBJ2-1, with TRBD2 matching over 12 bases. The CDR3 runs 19 residues. CDR1 is SGHVT and CDR2 is SQSDAQ in the germline V gene. J was trimmed by 2 bases and V by 5 bases; bases with no gene match: 13. CDR3 amino acids: CASSEPGTSGPGTYNEQFF. DNA of the CDR3: TGTGCCAGCAGCGAGCCCGGGACTAGCGGGCCCGGTACCTACAATGAGCAGTTCTTC.

This chain links TRBV13 with TRBJ2-3, with D possibly being TRBD2 (5 bases). This CDR3 has 18 amino acids. From germline, CDR1 is PRHDT and CDR2 FYEKMQ (reference sequence). Deletions cut 0 bases from V and 4 bases from J, with 20 bases between. CDR3 amino acids: CASSLGHRRGGSPDTQYF. CDR3 nucleotide sequence: TGTGCCAGCAGCTTAGGCCATCGGCGTGGCGGGTCCCCAGATACGCAGTATTTT.

The chain is built from TRBV25-1 and TRBJ2-3; D gene unclear. Germline V CDR1 and CDR2: MGHDK, SYGVNS. The CDR3 runs 12 residues. The V end was cut by 2 bases, the J end by 5 bases, with 5 bases between. This chain's CDR3 is CASSEIEDTQYF. CDR3 sequence (DNA): TGTGCCAGCAGTGAAATCGAAGATACGCAGTATTTT. The whole variable domain, filled in from reference TRBV25-1 and TRBJ2-3, reads EADIYQTPRYLVIGTGKKITLECSQTMGHDKMYWYQQDPGMELHLIHYSYGVNSTEKGDLSSESTVSRIRTEHFPLTLESARPSHTSQYLCASSEIEDTQYFGPGTRLTVL.

This rearrangement joins TRBV6-1 to TRBJ1-4; D unclear. The CDR3 spans 16 residues. CDR1 MNHNS and CDR2 SASEGT come from the germline V gene. V was shortened by 6 bases and J by 13 bases, with 27 bases between the two germline ends. CDR3 bases: TGTGCCAGCAGCCGATCTTATACAAGGACCCCCGAAGGACTGTTTTTT. It codes for CASSRSYTRTPEGLFF.

CDR3 nucleotide sequence: TGTGCCAGCAGCAAAGATCTGGAGACCCAGTACTTC. Protein sequence: CASSKDLETQYF. The chain links TRBV7-2 to TRBJ2-5; D remains unclear. Germline V gene sequence: CDR1 SGHTA, CDR2 FQGNSA. The CDR3 consists of 12 residues. The V gene lost 5 bases and the J gene lost 5 bases, with 9 bases spanning the gap.

The chain combines TRBV20-1 with TRBJ2-1; D unclear. The CDR3 length is 16 residues. Trimming removed 3 bases at V and 2 bases at J, with 17 bases between. Per germline, CDR1 DFQATT and CDR2 SNEGSKA (reference sequence). CDR3 amino acids: CSASMTSWETYNEQFF. CDR3 in DNA: TGCAGTGCTAGTATGACGAGCTGGGAAACCTACAATGAGCAGTTCTTC.